The rows below give T cell receptor beta chains drawn from one sample of a study of liver allograft versus peripheral blood T cells. From the reads, TCRdb called clonotypes with MiXCR, one entry per CDR3 protein. The sample consists of 6,000 to 7,000 distinct CDR3 sequences, around 18% of them appearing once. The receptors shown here come from a human patient who had a liver transplant. The graft donor may account for some of the T cells. The CDR3 runs from the conserved cysteine through the conserved F or W. Each record gives: D gene, V gene, clone size, CDR3 protein. D genes are given only for firm matches. Expanded clones are given a class, and other clones once, few, many or no size at all.

d_call: NA
v_call: TRBV27
clone_size: medium-sized
cdr3_aa: CASSLGSGQPQHF

d_call: NA
v_call: TRBV6-1
clone_size: medium-sized
cdr3_aa: CASSEIGALPGLEEKLFF

d_call: TRBD1
v_call: TRBV30
clone_size: once
cdr3_aa: CAWSGTGYNYGYSF

d_call: TRBD1
v_call: TRBV27
clone_size: few
cdr3_aa: CASSPPGQGGQETQYF

d_call: TRBD2
v_call: TRBV5-4
clone_size: NA
cdr3_aa: CASSLAWTSLSYNEQFF

d_call: NA
v_call: TRBV7-9
clone_size: medium-sized
cdr3_aa: CASTSQPPLYGYTF

d_call: NA
v_call: TRBV7-3
clone_size: medium-sized
cdr3_aa: CASSLTPGYNEQFF

d_call: TRBD1
v_call: TRBV15
clone_size: medium-sized
cdr3_aa: CATSRGRGLSTEAFF

d_call: TRBD1
v_call: TRBV5-5
clone_size: NA
cdr3_aa: CASSLGRGFGYGYTF

d_call: NA
v_call: TRBV27
clone_size: many
cdr3_aa: CASRNRETTNEKLFF

d_call: TRBD1
v_call: TRBV18
clone_size: medium-sized
cdr3_aa: CASSPGGQGAESSYNSPLHF

d_call: NA
v_call: TRBV5-5
clone_size: NA
cdr3_aa: CASSWRTAHSEQFF

d_call: TRBD1
v_call: TRBV11-1
clone_size: few
cdr3_aa: CASSFTGALTEAFF

d_call: NA
v_call: TRBV15
clone_size: few
cdr3_aa: CATSRLGKPQHF

d_call: NA
v_call: TRBV7-9
clone_size: NA
cdr3_aa: CASSLQSGDGNTIYF

d_call: TRBD1
v_call: TRBV30
clone_size: NA
cdr3_aa: CAWSHRGPNTEAFF

d_call: NA
v_call: TRBV20-1
clone_size: NA
cdr3_aa: CSARDRISYEQYF

d_call: TRBD1
v_call: TRBV7-9
clone_size: many
cdr3_aa: CASSLIGTAYEQYF

d_call: TRBD1
v_call: TRBV6-1
clone_size: medium-sized
cdr3_aa: CASSEALRGTDSYGYTF

d_call: NA
v_call: TRBV11-1
clone_size: NA
cdr3_aa: CASSPVGGVAEAFF

d_call: NA
v_call: TRBV28
clone_size: NA
cdr3_aa: CASSLWLEAEAFF

d_call: NA
v_call: TRBV27
clone_size: NA
cdr3_aa: CASRLLQNTEAFF

d_call: TRBD1
v_call: TRBV7-9
clone_size: NA
cdr3_aa: CASSVLQGAGANVLTF

d_call: NA
v_call: TRBV5-4
clone_size: few
cdr3_aa: CASSLDQGLGGYTF

d_call: TRBD1
v_call: TRBV29-1
clone_size: NA
cdr3_aa: CSVRGRTGGLETQYF

d_call: NA
v_call: TRBV27
clone_size: many
cdr3_aa: CASSLKTGFEQYF

d_call: TRBD2
v_call: TRBV5-1
clone_size: NA
cdr3_aa: CASSFRTSGGRDEQFF

d_call: NA
v_call: TRBV12-3/TRBV12-4
clone_size: NA
cdr3_aa: CASSLGFGNQPQHF

d_call: NA
v_call: TRBV27
clone_size: many
cdr3_aa: CASSLGTGGQPQHF

d_call: NA
v_call: TRBV19
clone_size: many
cdr3_aa: CASSIGQSLFTDTQYF

d_call: NA
v_call: TRBV6-2/TRBV6-3
clone_size: many
cdr3_aa: CASSYPQTGSNTEAFF

d_call: NA
v_call: TRBV6-5
clone_size: many
cdr3_aa: CASSYGGGTEAFF

d_call: NA
v_call: TRBV7-2
clone_size: many
cdr3_aa: CASSSSYGRIFNEKLFF